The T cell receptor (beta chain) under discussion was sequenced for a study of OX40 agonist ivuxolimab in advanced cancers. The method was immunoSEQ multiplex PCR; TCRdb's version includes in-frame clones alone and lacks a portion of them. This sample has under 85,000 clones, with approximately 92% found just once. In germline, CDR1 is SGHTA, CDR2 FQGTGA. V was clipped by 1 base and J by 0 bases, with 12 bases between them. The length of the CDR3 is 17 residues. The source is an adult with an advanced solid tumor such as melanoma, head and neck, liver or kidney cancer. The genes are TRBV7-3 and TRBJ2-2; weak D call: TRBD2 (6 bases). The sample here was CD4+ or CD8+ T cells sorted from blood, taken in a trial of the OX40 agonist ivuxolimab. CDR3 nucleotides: TGTGCCAGCAGCTTAAATAGGGCGGGAACGAACACCGGGGAGCTGTTTTTT. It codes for CASSLNRAGTNTGELFF.